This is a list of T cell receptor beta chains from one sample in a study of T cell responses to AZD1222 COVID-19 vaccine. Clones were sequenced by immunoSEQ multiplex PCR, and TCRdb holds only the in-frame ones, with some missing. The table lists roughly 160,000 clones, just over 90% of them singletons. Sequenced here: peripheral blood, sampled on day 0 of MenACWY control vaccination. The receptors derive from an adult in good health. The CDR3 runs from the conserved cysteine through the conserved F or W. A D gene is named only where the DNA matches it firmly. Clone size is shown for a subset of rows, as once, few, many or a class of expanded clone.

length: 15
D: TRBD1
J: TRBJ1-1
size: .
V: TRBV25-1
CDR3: CASSGQGEANTEAFF
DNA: TGTGCCAGCAGTGGACAGGGGGAGGCGAACACTGAAGCTTTCTTT

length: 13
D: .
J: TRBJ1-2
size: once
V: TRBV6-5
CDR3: CASSYGRSYGYTF
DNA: TGTGCCAGCAGTTACGGACGGAGCTATGGCTACACCTTC

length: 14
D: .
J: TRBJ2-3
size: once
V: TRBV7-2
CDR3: CASSPGPSEDTQYF
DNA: TGTGCCAGCAGCCCTGGACCCTCGGAAGATACGCAGTATTTT

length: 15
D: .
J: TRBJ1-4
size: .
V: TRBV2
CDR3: CASSEVPSKGEKLFF
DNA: TGTGCCAGCAGCGAAGTCCCCTCGAAGGGTGAAAAACTGTTTTTT

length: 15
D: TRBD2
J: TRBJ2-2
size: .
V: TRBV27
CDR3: CATRLAGVSTGELFF
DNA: TGTGCCACCCGACTAGCGGGAGTCTCCACCGGGGAGCTGTTTTTT

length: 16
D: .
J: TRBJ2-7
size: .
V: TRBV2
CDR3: CASRRARDLPPYEQYF
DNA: TGTGCCAGCCGCAGAGCGAGGGACCTCCCCCCCTACGAGCAGTACTTC

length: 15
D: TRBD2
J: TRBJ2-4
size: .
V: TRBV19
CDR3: CASTPVAGSSNIQYF
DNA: TGTGCCAGTACCCCCGTAGCGGGTAGTTCGAACATTCAGTACTTC

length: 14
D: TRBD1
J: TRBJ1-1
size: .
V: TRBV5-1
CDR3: CASSFTGANTEAFF
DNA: TGCGCCAGCAGCTTCACAGGGGCGAACACTGAAGCTTTCTTT

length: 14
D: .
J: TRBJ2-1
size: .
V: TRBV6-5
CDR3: CASNRDTLNNEQFF
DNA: TGTGCCAGCAACCGGGACACCTTGAACAATGAGCAGTTCTTC

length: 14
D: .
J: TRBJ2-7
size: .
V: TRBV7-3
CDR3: CASSPAGAPYEQYF
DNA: TGTGCCAGCAGCCCCGCAGGGGCCCCCTACGAGCAGTACTTC

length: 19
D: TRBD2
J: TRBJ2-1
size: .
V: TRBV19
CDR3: CASSTGLAGGTGSYNEQFF
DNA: TGTGCCAGTAGTACAGGACTAGCGGGAGGAACAGGCTCCTACAATGAGCAGTTCTTC

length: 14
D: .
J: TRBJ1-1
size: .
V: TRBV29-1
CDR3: CSVQRQYSNTEAFF
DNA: TGCAGCGTCCAACGCCAGTATTCGAACACTGAAGCTTTCTTT

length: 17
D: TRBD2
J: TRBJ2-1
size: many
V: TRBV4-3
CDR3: CASSQDTSGTSYNEQFF
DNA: TGCGCCAGCAGCCAAGATACTAGCGGGACCTCCTACAATGAGCAGTTCTTC

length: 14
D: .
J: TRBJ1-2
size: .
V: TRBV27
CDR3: CASSLSRGTYGYTF
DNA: TGTGCCAGCAGTTTATCTAGGGGGACCTATGGCTACACCTTC

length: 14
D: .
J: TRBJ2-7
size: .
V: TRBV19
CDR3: CASTPSSWSYEQYF
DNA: TGTGCCAGTACCCCCTCGTCTTGGTCCTACGAGCAGTACTTC

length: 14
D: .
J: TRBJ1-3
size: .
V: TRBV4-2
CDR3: CASSRGRDGNTIYF
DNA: TGTGCCAGCAGCCGGGGCCGGGATGGAAACACCATATATTTT

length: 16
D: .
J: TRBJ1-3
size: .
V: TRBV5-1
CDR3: CASSLDMGYTGNTIYF
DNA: TGCGCCAGCAGCTTGGATATGGGGTACACTGGAAACACCATATATTTT

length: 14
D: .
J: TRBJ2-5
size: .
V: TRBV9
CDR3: CASAFGARQETQYF
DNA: TGTGCCAGCGCTTTTGGGGCTCGCCAAGAGACCCAGTACTTC

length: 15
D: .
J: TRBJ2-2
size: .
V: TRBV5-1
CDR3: CASSFSGPRTGELFF
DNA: TGCGCCAGCAGCTTCAGCGGGCCGAGGACCGGGGAGCTGTTTTTT

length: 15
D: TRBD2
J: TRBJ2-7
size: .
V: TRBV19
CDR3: CASSITSGSIMEQYF
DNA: TGTGCCAGTAGTATCACTAGCGGGAGCATTATGGAGCAGTACTTC

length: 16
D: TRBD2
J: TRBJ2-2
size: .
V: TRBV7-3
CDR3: CASSRNSGSSTGELFF
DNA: TGTGCCAGCAGCCGAAATAGCGGGAGTTCAACCGGGGAGCTGTTTTTT

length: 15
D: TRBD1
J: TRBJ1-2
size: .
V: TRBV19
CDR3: CASSAPGQGRYGYTF
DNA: TGTGCCAGTAGCGCTCCTGGACAGGGCCGGTATGGCTACACCTTC

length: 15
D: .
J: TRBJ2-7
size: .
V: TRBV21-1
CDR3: CASSARGPGIYEQYF
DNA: TGTGCCAGCAGCGCCCGGGGCCCGGGAATTTACGAGCAGTACTTC

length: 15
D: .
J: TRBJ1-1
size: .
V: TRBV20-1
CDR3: CSASSPEGRLAEAFF
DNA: TGCAGTGCTAGTTCACCGGAAGGAAGATTGGCTGAAGCTTTCTTT

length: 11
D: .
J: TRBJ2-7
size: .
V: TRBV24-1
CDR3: CATSDSYEQYF
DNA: TGTGCCACCAGTGATTCCTACGAGCAGTACTTC

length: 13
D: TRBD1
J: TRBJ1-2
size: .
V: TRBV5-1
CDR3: CASSRGGSLSYTF
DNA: TGCGCCAGCAGCCGAGGGGGCTCTTTGAGCTACACCTTC